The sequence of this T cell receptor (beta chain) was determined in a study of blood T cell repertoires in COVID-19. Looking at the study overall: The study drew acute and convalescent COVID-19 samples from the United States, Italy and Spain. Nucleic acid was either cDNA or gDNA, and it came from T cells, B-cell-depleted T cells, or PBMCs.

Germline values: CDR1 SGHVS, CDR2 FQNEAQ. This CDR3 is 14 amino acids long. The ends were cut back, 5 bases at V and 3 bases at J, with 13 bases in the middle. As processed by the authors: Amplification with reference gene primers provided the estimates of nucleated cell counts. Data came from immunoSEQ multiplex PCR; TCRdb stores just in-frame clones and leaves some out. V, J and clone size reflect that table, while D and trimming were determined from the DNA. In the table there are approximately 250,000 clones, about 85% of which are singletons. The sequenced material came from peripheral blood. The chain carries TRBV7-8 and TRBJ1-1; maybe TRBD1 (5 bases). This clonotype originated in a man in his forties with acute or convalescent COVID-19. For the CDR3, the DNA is TGTGCCAGCAGCCCTCGGGGGGGGGACACTGAAGCTTTCTTT. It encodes CASSPRGGDTEAFF.